Each of the 10 T cell receptor beta chains below was sequenced from the same sample in a study of T cells in Graves' hyperthyroidism and ophthalmopathy. From RNA transcripts, TCR beta CDR3 regions were amplified. First-round RT-PCR with HTBI primers amplified the TCR CDR3 region. TCRdb itself ran the multiplex PCR reads through MiXCR, one entry per CDR3 protein. Of about 480,000 distinct CDR3 sequences listed, roughly 14% are singletons. Sequences were obtained from blood. These receptor sequences come from a woman younger than 35 with Graves' hyperthyroidism.

This chain links TRBV6-2 or TRBV6-3 with TRBJ2-7; D is undetermined. Germline V gene data show CDR1 as MNHEY and CDR2 as SVGEGT. This CDR3 comprises 11 residues. Deletions cut 5 bases from V and 3 bases from J, with 5 bases between. The DNA for the CDR3 is TGTGCCAGCAGTCAATACTACGAGCAGTACTTC. Residues: CASSQYYEQYF.

This clonotype turned up a few times. The chain recombines TRBV6-5 with TRBJ1-5; D remains unclear. From germline, CDR1 is MNHEY and CDR2 SVGAGI. This CDR3 is 14 amino acids long. V lost 2 bases, J lost 4 bases, and 9 bases lay in between. The CDR3 here is CASSYTDPNQPQHF. The CDR3 DNA is TGTGCCAGCAGTTACACGGACCCAAATCAGCCCCAGCATTTT.

This clonotype has a count of ten or more. For the CDR3, the DNA is TGTGCCTGGAAATCGGGACAGGGGACCCCTGAAGCTTTCTTT. Its protein is CAWKSGQGTPEAFF. This chain joins TRBV30 and TRBJ1-1; 10 bases are shared with TRBD1. The CDR3 is 14 amino acids. V trimming: 4 bases; J trimming: 6 bases; junction bases outside the gene matches: 8. Germline loops: CDR1 GTSNPN, CDR2 SVGIG (reference sequence).

The DNA for the CDR3 is TGTGCCAGCAGTCCCGACGGGGGAACCTACGAGCAGTACTTC. Protein: CASSPDGGTYEQYF. This chain connects TRBV6-1 to TRBJ2-7, with D possibly matching TRBD2 (6 bases). Trimming took off 5 bases at V and 2 bases at J, with 13 bases between the two ends. This CDR3 is built from 14 residues. Germline V gene sequence: CDR1 MNHNS, CDR2 SASEGT.

This clonotype showed up many times. The V and J genes are TRBV18 and TRBJ2-7; 8 bases are shared with TRBD2. CDR3 size: 13 residues. Germline trimming cut 3 bases from V and 6 bases from J; bases unmatched to any gene: 4. Germline-derived CDR1 and CDR2 are KGHSH and LQKENI. The CDR3 DNA reads as TGTGCCAGCTCACCCGGGACTAGGGGCGAGCAGTACGTC. The encoded protein is CASSPGTRGEQYV.

This rearrangement joins TRBV19 to TRBJ2-1; 9 positions agree with TRBD1. Looked up from germline, CDR1 is LNHDA and CDR2 is SQIVND (reference sequence). The junction had 1 base not matched to a gene; V was cut back by 1 base and J by 6 bases. The CDR3 spans 14 residues. CDR3 sequence reads: CASSIGTGANEQFF. The CDR3 DNA sequence: TGTGCCAGTAGTATAGGGACAGGGGCCAATGAGCAGTTCTTC.

There are many counts of this clonotype. V and J are TRBV20-1 and TRBJ1-1; no reliable D call. This CDR3 region has 14 residues. With 5 bases removed from V and 2 bases from J, the gap between germline ends came to 15 bases. Germline V gene data show CDR1 as DFQATT and CDR2 as SNEGSKA (reference sequence). The CDR3 DNA sequence: TGCAGTGCTGGGTTGACAAACCCCAACACTGAAGCTTTCTTT. Its translation is CSAGLTNPNTEAFF.

Ten or more counts support this clonotype. This chain links TRBV5-1 with TRBJ2-7; D is ambiguous. Trimming removed 7 bases at V and 3 bases at J, with 11 bases between. CDR3 length: 12 residues. Germline CDR1 reads SGHRS; CDR2 reads YFSETQ. As DNA, the CDR3 is TGCGCCAGCCGCAGTCGTAGCTACGAGCAGTACTTC. This gives the protein CASRSRSYEQYF.

This clonotype appeared many times. This sequence joins TRBV6-2 or TRBV6-3 and TRBJ1-5, with D possibly matching TRBD1 (6 bases). Germline V gene data show CDR1 as MNHEY and CDR2 as SVGEGT. This CDR3 region has 15 residues. V was shortened by 10 bases and J by 3 bases, with 19 bases between the two germline ends. CDR3 bases: TGTGCCACCGGGAGGGGGGACCTCTTCAATCAGCCCCAGCATTTT. This gives the protein CATGRGDLFNQPQHF.

This clonotype was observed a handful of times. This chain joins TRBV11-2 and TRBJ2-3; a weak D match, TRBD2 (5 bases). Trimming took off 5 bases at V and 2 bases at J, with 8 bases between the two ends. Germline assignment: CDR1 SGHAT and CDR2 FQNNGV. This CDR3 is built from 13 residues. Written as DNA, the CDR3 is TGTGCCAGCAGCACTAGGGACACAGATACGCAGTATTTT. Translating gives CASSTRDTDTQYF. Full variable domain (rest looked up from reference TRBV11-2 and TRBJ2-3): EAGVAQSPRYKIIEKRQSVAFWCNPISGHATLYWYQQILGQGPKLLIQFQNNGVVDDSQLPKDRFSAERLKGVDSTLKIQPAKLEDSAVYLCASSTRDTDTQYFGPGTRLTVL.